This T cell receptor beta chain emerged from a study of cytomegalovirus exposure and HLA in healthy donors. The wider study: T cells numbering about 200 million yielded some 110 million unique TCR beta sequences in an earlier analysis.

This clone is a singleton in its sample. Its antigen is still unknown. Use of 60 Vbeta and 13 Jbeta primers characterized the PCR. Method: immunoSEQ multiplex PCR; TCRdb's copy keeps in-frame clones and lacks some. The sample shows about 150,000 clones, 65% to 90% of them seen only once. CDR3 length: 15 residues. Trimming shortened V by 4 bases and J by 1 base, and 13 bases separated the two germline ends. Germline values: CDR1 SGHDT, CDR2 YYEEEE. Findings of the study overall: It is likely that the observed cluster of highly shared sequence variants was a sequencing artifact. Presence/absence analyses assumed roughly uniform sequencing depth across donors, which may not hold.

The donors gave bone marrow, and they were healthy. Material: PBMCs. This receptor was taken from a woman aged 45-60 years in good health and CMV-seropositive. This sequence joins TRBV5-6 and TRBJ2-3, with a possible D match to TRBD1 (6 bases). CDR3 protein: CASSKGDMRTDTQYF. In DNA form, the CDR3 reads TGTGCCAGCAGCAAGGGGGACATGCGCACAGATACGCAGTATTTT.